Listed below are T cell receptor beta chains from one sample, sequenced in a study of T cells after yellow fever vaccination. TCRdb reprocessed the 5' RACE reads with MiXCR, giving one entry per CDR3 protein. The sample holds 250,000 to 350,000 distinct CDR3 sequences, 3.5% to 4.5% seen once. Source: PBMCs, taken 15 days after the yellow fever booster vaccination. All receptors come from a man between 18 and 35 years old who received the YFV17D yellow fever vaccine. Each CDR3 is given with its conserved first and last residue. The D gene is left open where the match is weak. Size is stated for part of the rows, as once, few or many counts, or as a class when the clone is expanded.

v_call: TRBV20-1; clone_size: many; j_call: TRBJ1-6; d_call: .; cdr3_nt: TGCAGTGCTAGAGATGTACAGGCTTCACCCCTCCACTTT; cdr3_aa: CSARDVQASPLHF
v_call: TRBV18; clone_size: many; j_call: TRBJ1-4; d_call: .; cdr3_nt: TGTGCCAGCTCACCGCCCCCGCCGGGGCCAGGCAATGAAAAACTGTTTTTT; cdr3_aa: CASSPPPPGPGNEKLFF
v_call: TRBV5-1; clone_size: .; j_call: TRBJ2-2; d_call: TRBD2; cdr3_nt: TGCGCCAGCAGCAAAGCTCCGGGGGGGCCGAACACCGGGGAGCTGTTTTTT; cdr3_aa: CASSKAPGGPNTGELFF
v_call: TRBV7-2; clone_size: many; j_call: TRBJ2-5; d_call: .; cdr3_nt: TGTGCCAGCAGCTTCGCGGGCCTCGCCTATCAAGAGACCCAGTACTTC; cdr3_aa: CASSFAGLAYQETQYF
v_call: TRBV7-3; clone_size: many; j_call: TRBJ2-5; d_call: .; cdr3_nt: TGTGCCAGCAGCCGTGGAGAGTCCGAGACCCAGTACTTC; cdr3_aa: CASSRGESETQYF
v_call: TRBV5-1; clone_size: many; j_call: TRBJ1-6; d_call: TRBD1; cdr3_nt: TGCGCCAGCAGCGGGGACAGGGGTGGCTATAATTCACCCCTCCACTTT; cdr3_aa: CASSGDRGGYNSPLHF
v_call: TRBV14; clone_size: few; j_call: TRBJ1-1; d_call: TRBD1; cdr3_nt: TGTGCCAGCAGCCAATCCGGGACAGCTGAAGCTTTCTTT; cdr3_aa: CASSQSGTAEAFF
v_call: TRBV29-1; clone_size: many; j_call: TRBJ2-2; d_call: .; cdr3_nt: TGCAGCGTTGGACAGAACACCGGGGAGCTGTTTTTT; cdr3_aa: CSVGQNTGELFF
v_call: TRBV10-3; clone_size: few; j_call: TRBJ2-1; d_call: TRBD2; cdr3_nt: TGTGCCATCAGCCCTAGCGGGGGCCCTTCCTACAATGAGCAGTTCTTC; cdr3_aa: CAISPSGGPSYNEQFF
v_call: TRBV7-2; clone_size: few; j_call: TRBJ1-1; d_call: .; cdr3_nt: TGTGCCAGCAGTCCCAGGGCGGGATGGACTGAAGCTTTCTTT; cdr3_aa: CASSPRAGWTEAFF
v_call: TRBV5-1; clone_size: many; j_call: TRBJ2-1; d_call: .; cdr3_nt: TGCGCCAGCAGCTTGGAACCTTACAATGAGCAGTTCTTC; cdr3_aa: CASSLEPYNEQFF
v_call: TRBV7-9; clone_size: many; j_call: TRBJ2-2; d_call: .; cdr3_nt: TGTGCCAGCAGCCAACCGGCAGGGGACACCGGGGAGCTGTTTTTT; cdr3_aa: CASSQPAGDTGELFF
v_call: TRBV4-3; clone_size: many; j_call: TRBJ2-2; d_call: .; cdr3_nt: TGCGCCGCGGGGTCCACCGGGGAGCTGTTTTTT; cdr3_aa: CAAGSTGELFF
v_call: TRBV9; clone_size: many; j_call: TRBJ2-1; d_call: TRBD2; cdr3_nt: TGTGCCAGCAGCCTGGGGGGAGGGACGCATGAGCAGTTCTTC; cdr3_aa: CASSLGGGTHEQFF
v_call: TRBV12-3/TRBV12-4; clone_size: many; j_call: TRBJ1-6; d_call: .; cdr3_nt: TGTGCCAGCAGTTTAGCTGCAGGGGCTAATTCACCCCTCCACTTT; cdr3_aa: CASSLAAGANSPLHF
v_call: TRBV7-2; clone_size: .; j_call: TRBJ2-1; d_call: TRBD2; cdr3_nt: TGTGCCAGCAGCTTATTCTTTTCGCGGGGGGACAATGAGCAGTTCTTC; cdr3_aa: CASSLFFSRGDNEQFF
v_call: TRBV19; clone_size: .; j_call: TRBJ2-3; d_call: .; cdr3_nt: TGTGCCAGCCGACCGTCGGATTACACAGATACGCAGTATTTT; cdr3_aa: CASRPSDYTDTQYF
v_call: TRBV25-1; clone_size: many; j_call: TRBJ1-1; d_call: .; cdr3_nt: TGTGCCAGCAGTGAAATGGAGGGTAGCACTGAAGCTTTCTTT; cdr3_aa: CASSEMEGSTEAFF
v_call: TRBV7-6; clone_size: few; j_call: TRBJ2-1; d_call: .; cdr3_nt: TGTGCCAGCAGCTTCCCCGGGACCTACAATGAGCAGTTCTTC; cdr3_aa: CASSFPGTYNEQFF
v_call: TRBV6-6; clone_size: few; j_call: TRBJ2-2; d_call: .; cdr3_nt: TGTGCCAGCAGTTACTGGGGATCGGCCGGGGAGCTGTTTTTT; cdr3_aa: CASSYWGSAGELFF
v_call: TRBV2; clone_size: many; j_call: TRBJ1-2; d_call: .; cdr3_nt: TGTGCCAGCAGTGCGGGGGGTGGCTATGGCTACACCTTC; cdr3_aa: CASSAGGGYGYTF
v_call: TRBV12-3/TRBV12-4; clone_size: .; j_call: TRBJ1-4; d_call: .; cdr3_nt: TGTGCCAGCTCTATTGGGCAGACGACGCTGTTTTTT; cdr3_aa: CASSIGQTTLFF
v_call: TRBV4-2; clone_size: .; j_call: TRBJ2-3; d_call: .; cdr3_nt: TGTGCCAGCAGCCAAGGGTCCAACACAGATACGCAGTATTTT; cdr3_aa: CASSQGSNTDTQYF
v_call: TRBV7-2; clone_size: few; j_call: TRBJ1-5; d_call: TRBD1; cdr3_nt: TGTGCCAGCAGCCCCTCGGGACAGGGAAGCCAGCCCCAGCATTTT; cdr3_aa: CASSPSGQGSQPQHF
v_call: TRBV20-1; clone_size: few; j_call: TRBJ2-7; d_call: TRBD2; cdr3_nt: TGCAGTGCTAGAGTTCCTAGCGGGGGGACCTACGAGCAGTACTTC; cdr3_aa: CSARVPSGGTYEQYF
v_call: TRBV7-9; clone_size: many; j_call: TRBJ1-5; d_call: TRBD1; cdr3_nt: TGTGCCAGCAGCCAGGGGGCCAATCAGCCCCAGCATTTT; cdr3_aa: CASSQGANQPQHF
v_call: TRBV4-3; clone_size: many; j_call: TRBJ2-7; d_call: .; cdr3_nt: TGCGCCAGCAGCCAAGTTGGCAGTTACGAGCAGTACTTC; cdr3_aa: CASSQVGSYEQYF
v_call: TRBV4-2; clone_size: .; j_call: TRBJ2-3; d_call: TRBD2; cdr3_nt: TGTGCCAGCAGCCAAGATCGGGCAGCTAGCGGGGGCCCGGGCACAGATACGCAGTATTTT; cdr3_aa: CASSQDRAASGGPGTDTQYF
v_call: TRBV6-1; clone_size: few; j_call: TRBJ2-4; d_call: TRBD2; cdr3_nt: TGTGCCAGCAGTGAAGCCACCGGACTAGCGGGACCCAAAAACATTCAGTACTTC; cdr3_aa: CASSEATGLAGPKNIQYF
v_call: TRBV10-3; clone_size: few; j_call: TRBJ1-1; d_call: .; cdr3_nt: TGTGCCATCAGTGTCCGGGGGGAAACTGAAGCTTTCTTT; cdr3_aa: CAISVRGETEAFF
v_call: TRBV24-1; clone_size: few; j_call: TRBJ2-2; d_call: TRBD1; cdr3_nt: TGTGCCACCAGTGATGGGACAGGGGCCCACACCGGGGAGCTGTTTTTT; cdr3_aa: CATSDGTGAHTGELFF
v_call: TRBV15; clone_size: many; j_call: TRBJ2-7; d_call: .; cdr3_nt: TGTGCCACCAGCAGAGCGGGAGCAGGGTACGAGCAGTACTTC; cdr3_aa: CATSRAGAGYEQYF
v_call: TRBV15; clone_size: few; j_call: TRBJ2-3; d_call: TRBD1; cdr3_nt: TGTGCCACCAGTCCGGGGACAGTCACAGATACGCAGTATTTT; cdr3_aa: CATSPGTVTDTQYF
v_call: TRBV12-3/TRBV12-4; clone_size: .; j_call: TRBJ2-3; d_call: TRBD2; cdr3_nt: TGTGCCAGCACGGAGGCGGGGGGCTTCACAGATACGCAGTATTTT; cdr3_aa: CASTEAGGFTDTQYF
v_call: TRBV7-2; clone_size: many; j_call: TRBJ1-5; d_call: .; cdr3_nt: TGTGCCAGCAGCTTAGCATCCGGGACCAATAGCAATCAGCCCCAGCATTTT; cdr3_aa: CASSLASGTNSNQPQHF
v_call: TRBV7-9; clone_size: .; j_call: TRBJ2-3; d_call: TRBD1; cdr3_nt: TGTGCCAGCAACAAGGACAGGGGGAGTGTTGATACGCAGTATTTT; cdr3_aa: CASNKDRGSVDTQYF
v_call: TRBV14; clone_size: few; j_call: TRBJ2-3; d_call: .; cdr3_nt: TGTGCCAGCAGCCAAGCCGGGACCCTCACAGATACGCAGTATTTT; cdr3_aa: CASSQAGTLTDTQYF
v_call: TRBV16; clone_size: many; j_call: TRBJ1-3; d_call: .; cdr3_nt: TGTGCCAGCAGCCAATCCAGGCCCTCTGGAAACACCATATATTTT; cdr3_aa: CASSQSRPSGNTIYF
v_call: TRBV4-3; clone_size: many; j_call: TRBJ1-6; d_call: .; cdr3_nt: TGCGCCAGCAGCCCCTCCAGTACGAGGGGTTCACCCCTCCACTTT; cdr3_aa: CASSPSSTRGSPLHF
v_call: TRBV20-1; clone_size: .; j_call: TRBJ2-6; d_call: .; cdr3_nt: TGCAGCGCAGAGGGGGATACTTCTGGGGCCAACGTCCTGACTTTC; cdr3_aa: CSAEGDTSGANVLTF
v_call: TRBV27; clone_size: many; j_call: TRBJ1-2; d_call: TRBD1; cdr3_nt: TGTGCCAGCAGTTTAACAGGGGGCTGGGGCTACACCTTC; cdr3_aa: CASSLTGGWGYTF
v_call: TRBV3-1; clone_size: many; j_call: TRBJ2-1; d_call: .; cdr3_nt: TGTGCCAGCAGCCACCGGACTGCGAACTCCTACAATGAGCAGTTCTTC; cdr3_aa: CASSHRTANSYNEQFF
v_call: TRBV7-9; clone_size: many; j_call: TRBJ1-4; d_call: .; cdr3_nt: TGTGCCAGCAGCTTAGACGCGGCAACTAATGAAAAACTGTTTTTT; cdr3_aa: CASSLDAATNEKLFF
v_call: TRBV6-2/TRBV6-3; clone_size: few; j_call: TRBJ2-3; d_call: .; cdr3_nt: TGTGCCAGCAGCAATGGAGCCGGCCTAGGTACAGATACGCAGTATTTT; cdr3_aa: CASSNGAGLGTDTQYF
v_call: TRBV30; clone_size: once; j_call: TRBJ1-1; d_call: .; cdr3_nt: TGTGCCTGGAGCCCCGGGGGGGGATCTTTCTTT; cdr3_aa: CAWSPGGGSFF
v_call: TRBV5-4; clone_size: many; j_call: TRBJ1-1; d_call: .; cdr3_nt: TGTGCCAGCAGCTTGGATGTAGGGCGACGGGCTGAAGCTTTCTTT; cdr3_aa: CASSLDVGRRAEAFF
v_call: TRBV21-1; clone_size: .; j_call: TRBJ2-7; d_call: .; cdr3_nt: TGTGCCAGCAGCACGGTCCTTTCCTACGAGCAGTACTTC; cdr3_aa: CASSTVLSYEQYF
v_call: TRBV4-3; clone_size: .; j_call: TRBJ1-2; d_call: .; cdr3_nt: TGCGCCAGCAGCCAAAGCCCCTCAGCAGTTGGCGATGGCTACACCTTC; cdr3_aa: CASSQSPSAVGDGYTF
v_call: TRBV25-1; clone_size: many; j_call: TRBJ2-1; d_call: .; cdr3_nt: TGTGCCAGCAGTGATCTGGACAGCCGCCAGGGCGGCTACAATGAGCAGTTCTTC; cdr3_aa: CASSDLDSRQGGYNEQFF
v_call: TRBV6-5; clone_size: .; j_call: TRBJ1-5; d_call: .; cdr3_nt: TGTGCCAGCAGTTACGGGAGTTCCTTAGGGCCCCAGCATTTT; cdr3_aa: CASSYGSSLGPQHF
v_call: TRBV7-9; clone_size: many; j_call: TRBJ2-1; d_call: .; cdr3_nt: TGTGCCAGCAGCCCGACAGCGAATGAGCAGTTCTTC; cdr3_aa: CASSPTANEQFF
v_call: TRBV7-9; clone_size: many; j_call: TRBJ1-1; d_call: .; cdr3_nt: TGTGCCAGCAGCTTATCGGGAGGTGGCGCTTTCTTT; cdr3_aa: CASSLSGGGAFF
v_call: TRBV20-1; clone_size: many; j_call: TRBJ1-5; d_call: TRBD1; cdr3_nt: TGCAGTGCTACCAGGGGGCCGGATCAGCCCCAGCATTTT; cdr3_aa: CSATRGPDQPQHF
v_call: TRBV18; clone_size: .; j_call: TRBJ2-3; d_call: TRBD2; cdr3_nt: TGTGCCAGCTCACCCGCTTTGCGGGGGGTTTTAGATACGCAGTATTTT; cdr3_aa: CASSPALRGVLDTQYF
v_call: TRBV11-2; clone_size: few; j_call: TRBJ2-5; d_call: TRBD2; cdr3_nt: TGTGCCAGCAGCTCGGAGACTAGCGGGCGGCAAGAGACCCAGTACTTC; cdr3_aa: CASSSETSGRQETQYF
v_call: TRBV5-1; clone_size: many; j_call: TRBJ2-1; d_call: .; cdr3_nt: TGCGCCAGCAGCTTGGGTCAGTTTGGCAATGAGCAGTTCTTC; cdr3_aa: CASSLGQFGNEQFF
v_call: TRBV6-6; clone_size: .; j_call: TRBJ1-1; d_call: .; cdr3_nt: TGTGCCTGTCTCGCGGTTGAAGCTTTCTTT; cdr3_aa: CACLAVEAFF
v_call: TRBV7-9; clone_size: few; j_call: TRBJ1-6; d_call: .; cdr3_nt: TGTGCCAGCAGCCGCCTGATCAATTCACCCCTCCACTTT; cdr3_aa: CASSRLINSPLHF
v_call: TRBV12-3/TRBV12-4; clone_size: many; j_call: TRBJ2-1; d_call: .; cdr3_nt: TGTGCCAGCACCGAGGCCGGGAAGAGCTCCTACAATGAGCAGTTCTTC; cdr3_aa: CASTEAGKSSYNEQFF
v_call: TRBV6-1; clone_size: few; j_call: TRBJ1-1; d_call: .; cdr3_nt: TGTGCCAGCAGTGAGTCAGGGAGGGACACTGAAGCTTTCTTT; cdr3_aa: CASSESGRDTEAFF